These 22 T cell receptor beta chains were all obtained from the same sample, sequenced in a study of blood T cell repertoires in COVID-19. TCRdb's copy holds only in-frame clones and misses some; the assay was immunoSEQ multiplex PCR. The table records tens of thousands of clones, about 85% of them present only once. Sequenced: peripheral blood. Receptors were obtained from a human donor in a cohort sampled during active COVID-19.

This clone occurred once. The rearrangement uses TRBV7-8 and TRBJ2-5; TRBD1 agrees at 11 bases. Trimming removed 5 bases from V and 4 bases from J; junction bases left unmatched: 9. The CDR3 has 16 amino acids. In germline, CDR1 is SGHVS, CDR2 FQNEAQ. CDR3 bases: TGTGCCAGCAGCGACGAGTGGGGACAGGGGGGAGAGACCCAGTACTTC. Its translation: CASSDEWGQGGETQYF.

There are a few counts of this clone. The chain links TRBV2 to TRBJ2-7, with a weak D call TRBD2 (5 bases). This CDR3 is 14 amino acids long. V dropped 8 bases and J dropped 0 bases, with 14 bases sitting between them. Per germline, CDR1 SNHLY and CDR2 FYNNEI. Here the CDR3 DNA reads TGTGCCAGCCGTCGGGAATGGAGCTCCTACGAGCAGTACTTC. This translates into CASRREWSSYEQYF.

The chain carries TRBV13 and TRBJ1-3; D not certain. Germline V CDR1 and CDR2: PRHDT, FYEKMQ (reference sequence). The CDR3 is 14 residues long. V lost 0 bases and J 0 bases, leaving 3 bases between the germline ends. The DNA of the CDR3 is TGTGCCAGCAGCTTAGGTATCTCTGGAAACACCATATATTTT. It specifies CASSLGISGNTIYF.

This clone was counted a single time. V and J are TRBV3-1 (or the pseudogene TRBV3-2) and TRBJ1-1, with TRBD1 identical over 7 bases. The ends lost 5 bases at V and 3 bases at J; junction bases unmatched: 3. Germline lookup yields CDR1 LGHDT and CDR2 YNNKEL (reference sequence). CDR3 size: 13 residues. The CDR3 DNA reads TGTGCCAGCAGCGATGGGACAGACACTGAAGCTTTCTTT. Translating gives CASSDGTDTEAFF.

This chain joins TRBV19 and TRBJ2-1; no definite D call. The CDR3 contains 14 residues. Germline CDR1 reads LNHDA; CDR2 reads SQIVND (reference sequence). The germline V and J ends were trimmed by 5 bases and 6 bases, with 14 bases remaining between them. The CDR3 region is CASSGRQLSNEQFF. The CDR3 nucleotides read TGTGCCAGTAGTGGCAGGCAACTGAGCAATGAGCAGTTCTTC.

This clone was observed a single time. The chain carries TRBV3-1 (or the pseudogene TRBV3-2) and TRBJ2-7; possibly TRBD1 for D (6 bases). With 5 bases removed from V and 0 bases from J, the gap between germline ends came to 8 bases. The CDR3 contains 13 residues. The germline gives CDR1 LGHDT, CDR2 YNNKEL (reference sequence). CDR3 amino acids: CASSYRASYEQYF. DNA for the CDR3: TGTGCCAGCAGCTACAGGGCCTCCTACGAGCAGTACTTC.

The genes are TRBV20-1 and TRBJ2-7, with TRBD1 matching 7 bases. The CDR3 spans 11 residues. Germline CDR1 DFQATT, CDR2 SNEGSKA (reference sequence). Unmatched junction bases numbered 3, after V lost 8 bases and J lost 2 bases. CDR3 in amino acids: CSTGQTYEQYF. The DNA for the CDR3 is TGCAGTACGGGACAGACCTACGAGCAGTACTTC.

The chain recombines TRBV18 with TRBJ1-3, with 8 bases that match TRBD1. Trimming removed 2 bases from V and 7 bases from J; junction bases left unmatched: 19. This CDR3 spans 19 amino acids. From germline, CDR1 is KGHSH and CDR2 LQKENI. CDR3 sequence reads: CASSPSNQAPDRGANTIYF. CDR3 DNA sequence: TGTGCCAGCTCACCATCAAACCAGGCGCCCGACAGGGGAGCGAACACCATATATTTT.

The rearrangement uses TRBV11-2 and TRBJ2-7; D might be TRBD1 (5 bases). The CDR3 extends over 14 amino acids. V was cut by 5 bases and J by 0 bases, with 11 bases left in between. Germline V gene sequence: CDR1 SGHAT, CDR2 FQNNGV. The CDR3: CASSRSDSSYEQYF. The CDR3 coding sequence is TGTGCCAGCAGCCGAAGCGACAGCTCCTACGAGCAGTACTTC.

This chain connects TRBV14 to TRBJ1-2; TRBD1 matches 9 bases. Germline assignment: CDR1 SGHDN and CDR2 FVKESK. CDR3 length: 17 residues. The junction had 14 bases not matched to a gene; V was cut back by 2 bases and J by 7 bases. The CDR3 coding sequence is TGTGCCAGCAGCCAAAGGAGGACAGGGGAGGATAGTCGTGGCTACACCTTC. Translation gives CASSQRRTGEDSRGYTF.

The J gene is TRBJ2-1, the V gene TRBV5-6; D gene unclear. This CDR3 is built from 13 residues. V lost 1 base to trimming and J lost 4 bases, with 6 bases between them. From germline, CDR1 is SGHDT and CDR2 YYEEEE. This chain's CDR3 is CASSLSQYNEQFF. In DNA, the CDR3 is TGTGCCAGCAGCTTGTCCCAATACAATGAGCAGTTCTTC.

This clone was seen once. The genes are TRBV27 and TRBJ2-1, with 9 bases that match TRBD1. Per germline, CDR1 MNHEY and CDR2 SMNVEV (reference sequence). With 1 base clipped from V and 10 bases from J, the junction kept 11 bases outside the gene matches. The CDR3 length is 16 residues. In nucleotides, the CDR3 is TGTGCCAGCAGTTTATATCCGGGACAGGGAAATTGGGAGCAGTTCTTC. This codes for CASSLYPGQGNWEQFF.

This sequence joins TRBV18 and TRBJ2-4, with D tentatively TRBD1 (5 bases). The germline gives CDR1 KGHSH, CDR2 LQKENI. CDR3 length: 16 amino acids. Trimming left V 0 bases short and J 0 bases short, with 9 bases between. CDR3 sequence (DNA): TGTGCCAGCTCACCACCAGGCAGGGTAGCCAAAAACATTCAGTACTTC. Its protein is CASSPPGRVAKNIQYF.

The CDR3 here is CAISLTPGRTEAFF. CDR3 sequence (DNA): TGTGCCATCAGTCTCACCCCAGGGCGGACTGAAGCTTTCTTT. This chain links TRBV10-3 with TRBJ1-1; TRBD1 is a possible D gene (5 bases). Germline V CDR1 and CDR2: ENHRY, SYGVKD. This CDR3 has 14 residues. Trimming cost V 5 bases and J 5 bases, with 15 bases left between them.

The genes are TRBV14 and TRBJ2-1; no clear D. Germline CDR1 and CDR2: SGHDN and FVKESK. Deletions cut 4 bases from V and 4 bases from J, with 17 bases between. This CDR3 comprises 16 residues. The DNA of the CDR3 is TGTGCCAGCAGCCCATCGGGTCACCCTCGGTACAATGAGCAGTTCTTC. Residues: CASSPSGHPRYNEQFF.

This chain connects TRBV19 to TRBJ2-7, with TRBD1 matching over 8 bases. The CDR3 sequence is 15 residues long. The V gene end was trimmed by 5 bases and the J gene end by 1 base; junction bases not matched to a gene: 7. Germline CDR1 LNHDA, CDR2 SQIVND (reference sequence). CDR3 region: CASSVRTGLSYEQYF. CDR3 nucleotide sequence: TGTGCCAGTAGTGTCCGGACAGGGTTATCCTACGAGCAGTACTTC.

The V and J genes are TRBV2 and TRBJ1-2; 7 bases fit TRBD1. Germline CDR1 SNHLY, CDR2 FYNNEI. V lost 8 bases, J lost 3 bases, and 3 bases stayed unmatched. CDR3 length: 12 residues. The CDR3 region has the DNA TGTGCCAGCGGAGGGACAGACTATGGCTACACCTTC. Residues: CASGGTDYGYTF. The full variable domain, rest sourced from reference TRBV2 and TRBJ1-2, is EPEVTQTPSHQVTQMGQEVILRCVPISNHLYFYWYRQILGQKVEFLVSFYNNEISEKSEIFDDQFSVERPDGSNFTLKIRSTKLEDSAMYFCASGGTDYGYTFGSGTRLTVV.

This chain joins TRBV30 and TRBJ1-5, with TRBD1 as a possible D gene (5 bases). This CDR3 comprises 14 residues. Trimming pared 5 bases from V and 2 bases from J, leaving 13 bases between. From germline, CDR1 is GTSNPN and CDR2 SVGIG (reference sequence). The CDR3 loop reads CAWDGGFGNQPQHF. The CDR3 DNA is TGTGCCTGGGACGGGGGGTTTGGCAATCAGCCCCAGCATTTT. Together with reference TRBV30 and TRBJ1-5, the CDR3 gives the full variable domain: SQTIHQWPATLVQPVGSPLSLECTVEGTSNPNLYWYRQAAGRGLQLLFYSVGIGQISSEVPQNLSASRPQDRQFILSSKKLLLSDSGFYLCAWDGGFGNQPQHFGDGTRLSIL.

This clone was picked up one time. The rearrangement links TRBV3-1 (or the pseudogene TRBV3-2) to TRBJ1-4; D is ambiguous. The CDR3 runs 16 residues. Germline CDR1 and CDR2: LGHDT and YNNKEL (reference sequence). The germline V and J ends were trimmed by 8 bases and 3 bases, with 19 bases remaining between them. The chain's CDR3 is CASGNFGSGANEKLFF. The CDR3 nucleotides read TGTGCCAGCGGAAATTTCGGGAGCGGAGCTAATGAAAAACTGTTTTTT.

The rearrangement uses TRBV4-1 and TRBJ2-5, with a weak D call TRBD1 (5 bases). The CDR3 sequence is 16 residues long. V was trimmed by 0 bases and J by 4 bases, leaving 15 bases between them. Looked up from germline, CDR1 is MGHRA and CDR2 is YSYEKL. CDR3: CASSQDPRGRRETQYF. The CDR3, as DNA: TGCGCCAGCAGCCAAGATCCTAGGGGCCGGAGAGAGACCCAGTACTTC.

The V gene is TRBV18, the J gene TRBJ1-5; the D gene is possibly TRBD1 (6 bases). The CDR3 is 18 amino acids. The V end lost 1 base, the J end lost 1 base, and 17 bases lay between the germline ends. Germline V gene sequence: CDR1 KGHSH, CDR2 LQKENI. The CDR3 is CASSPQGKLRGSNQPQHF. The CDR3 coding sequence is TGTGCCAGCTCACCACAGGGTAAATTGAGGGGGAGCAATCAGCCCCAGCATTTT.

CDR3 coding DNA: TGCGCCAGCAGCACAACACCTCAGGGGGATGGCTACACCTTC. This gives the protein CASSTTPQGDGYTF. This sequence joins TRBV5-1 and TRBJ1-2, with 7 bases identical to TRBD1. V shed 4 bases, J shed 6 bases, and the junction held 9 bases outside the gene matches. The CDR3 sequence is 14 residues long. Germline V gives CDR1 SGHRS, CDR2 YFSETQ. Looking up the rest from reference TRBV5-1 and TRBJ1-2 gives the full variable domain: KAGVTQTPRYLIKTRGQQVTLSCSPISGHRSVSWYQQTPGQGLQFLFEYFSETQRNKGNFPGRFSGRQFSNSRSEMNVSTLELGDSALYLCASSTTPQGDGYTFGSGTRLTVV.